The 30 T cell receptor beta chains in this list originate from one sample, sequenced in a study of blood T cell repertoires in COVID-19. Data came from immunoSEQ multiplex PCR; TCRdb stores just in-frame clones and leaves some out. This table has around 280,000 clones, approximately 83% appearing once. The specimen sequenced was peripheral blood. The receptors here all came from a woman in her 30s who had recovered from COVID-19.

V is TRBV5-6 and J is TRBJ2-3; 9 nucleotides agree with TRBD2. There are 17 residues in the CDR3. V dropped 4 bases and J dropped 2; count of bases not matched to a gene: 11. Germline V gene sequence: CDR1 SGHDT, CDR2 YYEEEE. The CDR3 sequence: CASSRGRASGNTDTQYF. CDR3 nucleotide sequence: TGTGCCAGCAGCAGAGGGCGGGCTAGCGGGAACACAGATACGCAGTATTTT.

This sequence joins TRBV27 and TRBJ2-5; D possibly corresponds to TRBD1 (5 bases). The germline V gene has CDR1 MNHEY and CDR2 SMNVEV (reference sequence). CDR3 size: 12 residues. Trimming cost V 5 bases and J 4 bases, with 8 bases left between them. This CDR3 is CASSQGPETQYF. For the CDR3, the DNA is TGTGCCAGCAGTCAGGGCCCAGAGACCCAGTACTTC.

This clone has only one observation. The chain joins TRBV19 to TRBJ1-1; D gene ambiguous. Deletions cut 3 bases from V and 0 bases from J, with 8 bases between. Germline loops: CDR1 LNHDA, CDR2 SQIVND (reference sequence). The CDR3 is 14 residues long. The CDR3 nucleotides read TGTGCCAGTAGTATTTCCAGAATGAACACTGAAGCTTTCTTT. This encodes CASSISRMNTEAFF. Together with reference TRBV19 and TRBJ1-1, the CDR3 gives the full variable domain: DGGITQSPKYLFRKEGQNVTLSCEQNLNHDAMYWYRQDPGQGLRLIYYSQIVNDFQKGDIAEGYSVSREKKESFPLTVTSAQKNPTAFYLCASSISRMNTEAFFGQGTRLTVV.

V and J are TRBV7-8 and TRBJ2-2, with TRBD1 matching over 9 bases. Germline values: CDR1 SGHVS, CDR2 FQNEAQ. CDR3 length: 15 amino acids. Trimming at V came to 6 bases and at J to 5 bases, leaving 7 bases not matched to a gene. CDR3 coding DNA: TGTGCCAGCAGAGACGCGACAGGGGGAACCGGGGAGCTGTTTTTT. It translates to CASRDATGGTGELFF.

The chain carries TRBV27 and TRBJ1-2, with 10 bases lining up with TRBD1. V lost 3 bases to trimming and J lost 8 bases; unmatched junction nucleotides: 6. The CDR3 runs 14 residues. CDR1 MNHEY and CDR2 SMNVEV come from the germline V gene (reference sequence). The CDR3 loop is CASSFGQGDGGYTF. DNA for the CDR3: TGTGCCAGCAGTTTCGGACAGGGGGATGGAGGCTACACCTTC.

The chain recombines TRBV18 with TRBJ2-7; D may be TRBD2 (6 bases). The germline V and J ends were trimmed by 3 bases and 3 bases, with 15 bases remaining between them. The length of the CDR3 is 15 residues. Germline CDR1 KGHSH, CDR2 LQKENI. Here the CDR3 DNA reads TGTGCCAGCTCACCCACGCTGGGGGGAAACTACGAGCAGTACTTC. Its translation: CASSPTLGGNYEQYF.

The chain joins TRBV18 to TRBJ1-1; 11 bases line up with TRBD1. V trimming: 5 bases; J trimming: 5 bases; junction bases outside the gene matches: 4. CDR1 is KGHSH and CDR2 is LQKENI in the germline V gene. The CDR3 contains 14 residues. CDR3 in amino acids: CASSAGTGGTEAFF. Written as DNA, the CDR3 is TGTGCCAGCTCAGCCGGGACAGGGGGGACTGAAGCTTTCTTT. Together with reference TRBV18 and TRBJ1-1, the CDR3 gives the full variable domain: NAGVMQNPRHLVRRRGQEARLRCSPMKGHSHVYWYRQLPEEGLKFMVYLQKENIIDESGMPKERFSAEFPKEGPSILRIQQVVRGDSAAYFCASSAGTGGTEAFFGQGTRLTVV.

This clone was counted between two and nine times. The CDR3 here is CASSLALQAEGALHF. In DNA, the CDR3 is TGTGCCAGCAGCTTAGCGCTGCAAGCCGAGGGGGCCCTCCACTTT. The genes are TRBV7-9 and TRBJ1-6; maybe TRBD1 (6 bases). Germline lookup yields CDR1 SEHNR and CDR2 FQNEAQ (reference sequence). This CDR3 contains 15 residues. V shed 0 bases and J shed 14 bases, with 17 bases lying between them.

As DNA, the CDR3 is TGTGCCAGCAGCGTATACTGGACTGGGGAGCTGTTTTTT. The encoded protein is CASSVYWTGELFF. The chain couples TRBV9 to TRBJ2-2, with D possibly being TRBD2 (5 bases). Germline CDR1 reads SGDLS; CDR2 reads YYNGEE. V was shortened by 1 base and J by 8 bases, with 9 bases between the two germline ends. This CDR3 contains 13 residues.

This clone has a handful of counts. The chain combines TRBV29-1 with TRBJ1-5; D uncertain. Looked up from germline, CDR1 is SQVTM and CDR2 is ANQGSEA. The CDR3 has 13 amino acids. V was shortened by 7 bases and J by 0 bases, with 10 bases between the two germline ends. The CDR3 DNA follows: TGCAGCGCTCAGTCTTATAGCAATCAGCCCCAGCATTTT. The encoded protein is CSAQSYSNQPQHF. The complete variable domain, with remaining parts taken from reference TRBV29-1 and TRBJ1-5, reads SAVISQKPSRDICQRGTSLTIQCQVDSQVTMMFWYRQQPGQSLTLIATANQGSEATYESGFVIDKFPISRPNLTFSTLTVSNMSPEDSSIYLCSAQSYSNQPQHFGDGTRLSIL.

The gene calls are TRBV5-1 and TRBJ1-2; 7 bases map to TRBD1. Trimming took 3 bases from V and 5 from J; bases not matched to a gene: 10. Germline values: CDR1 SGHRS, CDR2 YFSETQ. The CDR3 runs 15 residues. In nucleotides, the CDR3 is TGCGCCAGCAGCTCGGGGCCGGGGACAGAGTATGGCTACACCTTC. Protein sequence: CASSSGPGTEYGYTF.

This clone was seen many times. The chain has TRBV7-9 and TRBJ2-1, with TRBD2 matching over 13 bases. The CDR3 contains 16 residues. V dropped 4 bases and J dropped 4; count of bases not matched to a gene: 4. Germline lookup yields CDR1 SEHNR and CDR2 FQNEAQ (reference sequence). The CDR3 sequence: CASSSLLAGGYNEQFF. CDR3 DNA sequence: TGTGCCAGCAGCTCCTTACTAGCGGGAGGGTACAATGAGCAGTTCTTC.

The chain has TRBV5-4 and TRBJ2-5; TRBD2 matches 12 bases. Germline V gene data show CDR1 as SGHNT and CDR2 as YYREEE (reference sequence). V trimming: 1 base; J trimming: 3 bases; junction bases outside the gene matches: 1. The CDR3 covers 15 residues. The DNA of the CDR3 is TGTGCCAGCAGCTTGACTAGCGGGGGGAAAGAGACCCAGTACTTC. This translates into CASSLTSGGKETQYF.

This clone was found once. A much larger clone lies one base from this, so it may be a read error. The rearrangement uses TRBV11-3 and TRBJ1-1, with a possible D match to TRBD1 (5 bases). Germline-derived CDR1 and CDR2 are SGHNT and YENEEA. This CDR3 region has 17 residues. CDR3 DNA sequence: TGTGCCAACAGCTCGTCGAAGATTGGGGGGTCGAACACTGAAGCTTTCTTT. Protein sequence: CANSSSKIGGSNTEAFF.

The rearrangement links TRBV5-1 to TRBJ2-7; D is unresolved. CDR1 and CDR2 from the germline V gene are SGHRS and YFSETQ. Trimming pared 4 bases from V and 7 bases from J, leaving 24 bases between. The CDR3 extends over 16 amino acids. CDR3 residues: CASSNRPQLALREQYF. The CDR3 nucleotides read TGCGCCAGCAGCAACAGACCCCAACTGGCCTTACGGGAGCAGTACTTC. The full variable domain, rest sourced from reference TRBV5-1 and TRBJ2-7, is KAGVTQTPRYLIKTRGQQVTLSCSPISGHRSVSWYQQTPGQGLQFLFEYFSETQRNKGNFPGRFSGRQFSNSRSEMNVSTLELGDSALYLCASSNRPQLALREQYFGPGTRLTVT.

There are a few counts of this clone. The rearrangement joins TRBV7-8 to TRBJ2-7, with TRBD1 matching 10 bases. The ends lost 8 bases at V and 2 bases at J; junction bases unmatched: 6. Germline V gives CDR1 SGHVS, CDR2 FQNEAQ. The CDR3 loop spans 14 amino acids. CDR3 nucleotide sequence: TGTGCCAGCTCGAAGGGACAGGGGCCCTACGAGCAGTACTTC. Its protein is CASSKGQGPYEQYF.

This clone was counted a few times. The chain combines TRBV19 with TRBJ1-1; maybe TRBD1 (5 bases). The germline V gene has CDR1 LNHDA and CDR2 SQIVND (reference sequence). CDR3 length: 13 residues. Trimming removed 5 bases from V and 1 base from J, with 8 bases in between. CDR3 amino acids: CASSYGGNTEAFF. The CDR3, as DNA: TGTGCCAGTAGTTACGGGGGGAACACTGAAGCTTTCTTT. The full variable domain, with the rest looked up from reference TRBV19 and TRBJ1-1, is DGGITQSPKYLFRKEGQNVTLSCEQNLNHDAMYWYRQDPGQGLRLIYYSQIVNDFQKGDIAEGYSVSREKKESFPLTVTSAQKNPTAFYLCASSYGGNTEAFFGQGTRLTVV.

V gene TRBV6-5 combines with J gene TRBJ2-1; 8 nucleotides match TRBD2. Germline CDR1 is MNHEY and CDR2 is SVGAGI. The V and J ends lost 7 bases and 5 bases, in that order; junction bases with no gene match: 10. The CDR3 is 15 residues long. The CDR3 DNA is TGTGCCAGCAAGAGAAGCGGGGGTCGTAACAATGAGCAGTTCTTC. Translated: CASKRSGGRNNEQFF.

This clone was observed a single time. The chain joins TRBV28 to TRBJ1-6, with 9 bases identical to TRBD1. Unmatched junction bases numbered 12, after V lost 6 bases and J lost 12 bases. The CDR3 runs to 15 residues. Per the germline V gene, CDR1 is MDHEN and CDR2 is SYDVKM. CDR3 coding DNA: TGTGCCAGCAGCTTACAACAGGGGGCTTCGGTACCCCTCCACTTT. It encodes CASSLQQGASVPLHF.

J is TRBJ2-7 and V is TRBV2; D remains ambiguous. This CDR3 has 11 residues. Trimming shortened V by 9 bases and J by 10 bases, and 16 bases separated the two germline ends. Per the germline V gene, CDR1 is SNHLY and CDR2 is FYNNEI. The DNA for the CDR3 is TGTGCCAGTGCACTCGAGAGTCCCCAGTACTTC. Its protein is CASALESPQYF. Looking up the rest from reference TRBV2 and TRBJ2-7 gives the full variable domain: EPEVTQTPSHQVTQMGQEVILRCVPISNHLYFYWYRQILGQKVEFLVSFYNNEISEKSEIFDDQFSVERPDGSNFTLKIRSTKLEDSAMYFCASALESPQYFGPGTRLTVT.

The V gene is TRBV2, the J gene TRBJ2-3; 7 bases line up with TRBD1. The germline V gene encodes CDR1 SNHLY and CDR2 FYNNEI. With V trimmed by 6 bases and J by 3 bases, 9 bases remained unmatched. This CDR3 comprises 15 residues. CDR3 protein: CASSPTGVRTDTQYF. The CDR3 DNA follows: TGTGCCAGCAGCCCTACAGGGGTAAGAACAGATACGCAGTATTTT.

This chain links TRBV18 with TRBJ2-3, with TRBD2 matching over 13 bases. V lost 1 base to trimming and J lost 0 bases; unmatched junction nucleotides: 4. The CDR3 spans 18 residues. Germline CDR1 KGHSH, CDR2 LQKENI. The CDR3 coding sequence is TGTGCCAGCTCACCACGCACTAGCGGGAGGGCTAGCACAGATACGCAGTATTTT. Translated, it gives CASSPRTSGRASTDTQYF.

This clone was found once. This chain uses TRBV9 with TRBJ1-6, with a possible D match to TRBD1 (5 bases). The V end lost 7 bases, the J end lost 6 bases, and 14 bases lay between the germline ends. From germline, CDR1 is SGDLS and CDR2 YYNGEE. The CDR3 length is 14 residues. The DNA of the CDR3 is TGTGCCAGCGGGAAGGGGTCGGTTAATTCACCCCTCCACTTT. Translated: CASGKGSVNSPLHF.

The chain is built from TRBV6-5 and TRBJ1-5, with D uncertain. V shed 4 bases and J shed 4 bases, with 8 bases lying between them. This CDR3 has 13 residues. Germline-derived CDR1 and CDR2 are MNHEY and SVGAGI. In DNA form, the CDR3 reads TGTGCCAGCAGTTTGAGTGTTAATCAGCCCCAGCATTTT. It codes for CASSLSVNQPQHF.

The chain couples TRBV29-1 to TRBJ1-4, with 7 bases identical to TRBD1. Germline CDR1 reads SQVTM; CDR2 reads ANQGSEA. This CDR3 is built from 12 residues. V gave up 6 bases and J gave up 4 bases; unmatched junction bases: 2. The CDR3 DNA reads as TGCAGCGTCCAGGGGGGTAATGAAAAACTGTTTTTT. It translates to CSVQGGNEKLFF. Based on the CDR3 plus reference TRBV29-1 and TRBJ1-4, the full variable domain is SAVISQKPSRDICQRGTSLTIQCQVDSQVTMMFWYRQQPGQSLTLIATANQGSEATYESGFVIDKFPISRPNLTFSTLTVSNMSPEDSSIYLCSVQGGNEKLFFGSGTQLSVL.

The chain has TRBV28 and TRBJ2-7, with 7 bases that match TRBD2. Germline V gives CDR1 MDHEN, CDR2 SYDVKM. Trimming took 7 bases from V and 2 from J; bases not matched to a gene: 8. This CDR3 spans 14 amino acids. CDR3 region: CASTLAGRAYEQYF. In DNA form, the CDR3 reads TGTGCCAGCACCTTAGCGGGTAGAGCCTACGAGCAGTACTTC. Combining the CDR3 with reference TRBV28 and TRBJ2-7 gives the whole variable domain DVKVTQSSRYLVKRTGEKVFLECVQDMDHENMFWYRQDPGLGLRLIYFSYDVKMKEKGDIPEGYSVSREKKERFSLILESASTNQTSMYLCASTLAGRAYEQYFGPGTRLTVT.

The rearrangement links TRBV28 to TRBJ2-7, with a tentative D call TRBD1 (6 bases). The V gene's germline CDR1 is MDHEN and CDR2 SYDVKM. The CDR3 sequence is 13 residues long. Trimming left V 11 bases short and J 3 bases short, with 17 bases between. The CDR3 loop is CAGQGHANYEQYF. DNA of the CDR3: TGTGCCGGGCAGGGACACGCCAACTACGAGCAGTACTTC.

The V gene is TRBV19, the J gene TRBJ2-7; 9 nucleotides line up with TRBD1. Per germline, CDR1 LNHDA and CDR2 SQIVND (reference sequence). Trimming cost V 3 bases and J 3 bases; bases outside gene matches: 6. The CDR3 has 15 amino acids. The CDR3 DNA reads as TGTGCCAGTAGTATGGCGACAGGGGGATTCTACGAGCAGTACTTC. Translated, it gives CASSMATGGFYEQYF.

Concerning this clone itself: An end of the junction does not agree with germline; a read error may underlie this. Here the CDR3 reads CASSLDKGVEQFF. Here the CDR3 DNA reads TGTGCCAGTAGTCTAGATAAGGGGGTTGAGCAGTTCTTC. V is TRBV19 and J is TRBJ2-1; maybe TRBD1 (6 bases). The CDR3 has 13 residues. Germline V gene data show CDR1 as LNHDA and CDR2 as SQIVND (reference sequence).

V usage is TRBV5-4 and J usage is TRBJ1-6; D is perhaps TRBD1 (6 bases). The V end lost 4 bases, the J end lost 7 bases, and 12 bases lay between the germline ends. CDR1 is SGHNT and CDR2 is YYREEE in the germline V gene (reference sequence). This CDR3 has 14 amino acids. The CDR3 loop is CASSGVTGNSPLHF. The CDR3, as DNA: TGTGCCAGCAGCGGGGTAACAGGGAATTCACCCCTCCACTTT.